These 5 T cell receptor beta chains share one sample of origin, sequenced in a study of blood T cell repertoires in COVID-19 (dated by TCRdb to the early 2020s). The receptor library was made with the immunoSEQ multiplex PCR assay. TCRdb limited this immuneACCESS table to in-frame rearrangements with V and J called. A share of clones is missing; checked studies link under half to unresolved V genes, and the rest is unexplained. The sample table lists some 200,000 clones, roughly 80% of them with a count of one. 12% of the sample is taken by the ten largest. Material: PBMCs or T cells enriched from blood (not recorded which). These receptors all come from a man in his forties who had recovered from COVID-19.

The gene calls are TRBV3-1 (or the pseudogene TRBV3-2) and TRBJ1-6; D is unclear. The CDR3 runs 15 residues. The ends were cut back, 1 base at V and 10 bases at J, with 14 bases in the middle. In germline, CDR1 is LGHDT, CDR2 YNNKEL (reference sequence). The CDR3 loop reads CASSQGPPEDSPLHF. The CDR3, as DNA: TGTGCCAGCAGCCAAGGTCCACCGGAGGACTCACCCCTCCACTTT.

This clone was observed a few times. The chain couples TRBV10-3 to TRBJ1-1, with D perhaps TRBD1 (6 bases). Germline V CDR1 and CDR2: ENHRY, SYGVKD. The CDR3 is 15 amino acids. V was cut by 10 bases and J by 5 bases, with 23 bases left in between. CDR3 sequence (DNA): TGTGCCACCTTAGCCCCGGGCAGGGGAAGGACTGAAGCTTTCTTT. It yields the protein CATLAPGRGRTEAFF.

This clone was found once. This sequence joins TRBV19 and TRBJ1-5, with D tentatively TRBD1 (5 bases). Germline lookup yields CDR1 LNHDA and CDR2 SQIVND (reference sequence). Trimming removed 9 bases from V and 5 bases from J, with 14 bases in between. The CDR3 contains 13 residues. The DNA for the CDR3 is TGTGCCAGCCAGACAGAGGTAGATCAGCCCCAGCATTTT. Its translation: CASQTEVDQPQHF.

This chain joins TRBV7-9 and TRBJ2-7, with D possibly TRBD1 on 5 matching bases. Germline V gives CDR1 SEHNR, CDR2 FQNEAQ (reference sequence). The CDR3 covers 14 residues. Trimming left V 5 bases short and J 1 base short, with 12 bases between. CDR3 loop: CASSPLQGSYEQYF. The CDR3 DNA reads TGTGCCAGCAGCCCACTCCAGGGTTCCTACGAGCAGTACTTC. The full variable domain, with the rest looked up from reference TRBV7-9 and TRBJ2-7, is DTGVSQNPRHKITKRGQNVTFRCDPISEHNRLYWYRQTLGQGPEFLTYFQNEAQLEKSRLLSDRFSAERPKGSFSTLEIQRTEQGDSAMYLCASSPLQGSYEQYFGPGTRLTVT.

This clone was found once. The chain uses TRBV3-1 (or the pseudogene TRBV3-2) and TRBJ1-1; a weak D match, TRBD1 (6 bases). With 0 bases removed from V and 4 bases from J, the gap between germline ends came to 12 bases. The CDR3 runs to 15 residues. Germline values: CDR1 LGHDT, CDR2 YNNKEL (reference sequence). The CDR3 loop is CASSQDRGGFTEAFF. The CDR3 coding sequence is TGTGCCAGCAGCCAAGATCGCGGGGGCTTCACTGAAGCTTTCTTT.